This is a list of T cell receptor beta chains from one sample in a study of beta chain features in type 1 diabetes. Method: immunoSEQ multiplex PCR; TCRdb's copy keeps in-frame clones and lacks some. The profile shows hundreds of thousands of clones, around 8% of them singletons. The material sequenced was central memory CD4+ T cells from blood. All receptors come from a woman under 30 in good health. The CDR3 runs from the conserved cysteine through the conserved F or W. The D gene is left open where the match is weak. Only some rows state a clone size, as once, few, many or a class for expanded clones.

CDR3aa: CASSPGQGQGHTGELFF
CDR3nt: TGTGCCAGCAGCCCCGGACAGGGACAGGGTCACACCGGGGAGCTGTTTTTT
abundance: -
j_gene: TRBJ2-2
len: 17
d_gene: TRBD1
v_gene: TRBV7-9

CDR3aa: CASSTGLGNTIYF
CDR3nt: TGTGCCAGCAGCACGGGATTAGGAAACACCATATATTTT
abundance: few
j_gene: TRBJ1-3
len: 13
d_gene: -
v_gene: TRBV7-6

CDR3aa: CASSFGTTNEQFF
CDR3nt: TGTGCCAGCAGCTTCGGGACCACCAATGAGCAGTTCTTC
abundance: -
j_gene: TRBJ2-1
len: 13
d_gene: -
v_gene: TRBV7-3

CDR3aa: CASSPRKSETQYF
CDR3nt: TGCGCCAGCAGCCCTAGGAAGTCGGAGACCCAGTACTTC
abundance: few
j_gene: TRBJ2-5
len: 13
d_gene: -
v_gene: TRBV4-3

CDR3aa: CASSLVGWGDTQYF
CDR3nt: TGTGCCAGCAGCTTAGTCGGTTGGGGAGATACGCAGTATTTT
abundance: few
j_gene: TRBJ2-3
len: 14
d_gene: -
v_gene: TRBV7-9

CDR3aa: CASRPGTSGRGVQETQYF
CDR3nt: TGCGCCAGCAGACCAGGGACTAGCGGGAGAGGGGTCCAAGAGACCCAGTACTTC
abundance: -
j_gene: TRBJ2-5
len: 18
d_gene: TRBD2
v_gene: TRBV5-1

CDR3aa: CASSSRDEETQYF
CDR3nt: TGTGCCAGCAGCTCCCGGGACGAGGAGACCCAGTACTTC
abundance: few
j_gene: TRBJ2-5
len: 13
d_gene: -
v_gene: TRBV5-6

CDR3aa: CASSQDLVSRGVLRSGANVLTF
CDR3nt: TGCGCCAGCAGCCAAGATTTGGTTTCTAGGGGGGTTTTGCGCTCTGGGGCCAACGTCCTGACTTTC
abundance: -
j_gene: TRBJ2-6
len: 22
d_gene: -
v_gene: TRBV4-3

CDR3aa: CASSNGQGSVLETQYF
CDR3nt: TGCGCCAGCAGCAACGGACAGGGTAGCGTTCTGGAGACCCAGTACTTC
abundance: -
j_gene: TRBJ2-5
len: 16
d_gene: TRBD1
v_gene: TRBV5-1

CDR3aa: CASSQDLGQGNEQFF
CDR3nt: TGCGCCAGCAGCCAAGATCTGGGACAGGGGAATGAGCAGTTCTTC
abundance: few
j_gene: TRBJ2-1
len: 15
d_gene: TRBD1
v_gene: TRBV4-3

CDR3aa: CASRQYYEQYF
CDR3nt: TGTGCCAGCAGGCAGTACTACGAGCAGTACTTC
abundance: few
j_gene: TRBJ2-7
len: 11
d_gene: -
v_gene: TRBV28

CDR3aa: CASSSTGNSGANVLTF
CDR3nt: TGTGCCAGCAGTTCTACAGGCAACTCTGGGGCCAACGTCCTGACTTTC
abundance: many
j_gene: TRBJ2-6
len: 16
d_gene: -
v_gene: TRBV7-8

CDR3aa: CASSSGAGFLPEQFF
CDR3nt: TGTGCCAGCAGTTCGGGGGCAGGGTTCTTGCCTGAGCAGTTCTTC
abundance: few
j_gene: TRBJ2-1
len: 15
d_gene: -
v_gene: TRBV28

CDR3aa: CASSRGVGYNYGYTF
CDR3nt: TGTGCCAGCAGCCGAGGGGTAGGGTATAACTATGGCTACACCTTC
abundance: few
j_gene: TRBJ1-2
len: 15
d_gene: -
v_gene: TRBV7-9

CDR3aa: CATSGSSQRLFF
CDR3nt: TGTGCCACGTCGGGGTCGTCCCAGCGACTGTTTTTT
abundance: few
j_gene: TRBJ1-4
len: 12
d_gene: -
v_gene: TRBV6-5

CDR3aa: CASGEQGGGNEQFF
CDR3nt: TGTGCCAGCGGGGAACAGGGGGGTGGCAATGAGCAGTTCTTC
abundance: -
j_gene: TRBJ2-1
len: 14
d_gene: TRBD1
v_gene: TRBV2

CDR3aa: CASSQGQGHYEQYF
CDR3nt: TGTGCCAGCAGCCAGGGACAGGGCCACTACGAGCAGTACTTC
abundance: -
j_gene: TRBJ2-7
len: 14
d_gene: TRBD1
v_gene: TRBV4-2

CDR3aa: CASRQDRGFADEQYF
CDR3nt: TGTGCCAGCAGGCAGGACAGGGGTTTTGCAGACGAGCAGTACTTC
abundance: -
j_gene: TRBJ2-7
len: 15
d_gene: TRBD1
v_gene: TRBV11-2

CDR3aa: CASSPRVHTF
CDR3nt: TGTGCCAGCAGCCCCCGTGTCCACACCTTC
abundance: few
j_gene: TRBJ1-2
len: 10
d_gene: -
v_gene: TRBV9

CDR3aa: CASSLQDSTNTGELFF
CDR3nt: TGTGCCAGCAGCTTGCAAGATTCTACGAACACCGGGGAGCTGTTTTTT
abundance: -
j_gene: TRBJ2-2
len: 16
d_gene: -
v_gene: TRBV7-8

CDR3aa: CASSTYRTGLNEQFF
CDR3nt: TGTGCCAGCAGTACCTATAGGACAGGCTTGAATGAGCAGTTCTTC
abundance: few
j_gene: TRBJ2-1
len: 15
d_gene: TRBD1
v_gene: TRBV6-6

CDR3aa: CASSGPATNEKLFF
CDR3nt: TGTGCCAGCAGTGGACCTGCAACTAATGAAAAACTGTTTTTT
abundance: few
j_gene: TRBJ1-4
len: 14
d_gene: -
v_gene: TRBV2

CDR3aa: CASSQVFLGSQPQHF
CDR3nt: TGTGCCAGCAGCCAAGTTTTTCTGGGCAGTCAGCCCCAGCATTTT
abundance: -
j_gene: TRBJ1-5
len: 15
d_gene: -
v_gene: TRBV4-2

CDR3aa: CASSPRGALGYTF
CDR3nt: TGTGCCAGCAGCCCGAGGGGGGCGCTGGGCTACACCTTC
abundance: few
j_gene: TRBJ1-2
len: 13
d_gene: -
v_gene: TRBV7-2

CDR3aa: CASSLAGQGMNTEAFF
CDR3nt: TGTGCCAGCAGCTTAGCGGGACAGGGGATGAACACTGAAGCTTTCTTT
abundance: -
j_gene: TRBJ1-1
len: 16
d_gene: TRBD1
v_gene: TRBV7-9